This is a list of T cell receptor beta chains from one sample in a study of CD4+ T cells in melanoma. Method: immunoSEQ multiplex PCR; TCRdb's copy keeps in-frame clones and lacks some. The sample carries roughly 120,000 clones, around 92% recorded once. The material sequenced was peripheral blood. All receptors come from a human donor with melanoma. Both conserved end residues are part of each CDR3. A D gene is named only where the DNA matches it firmly. The size of a clone is reported for some rows only, either as once, few or many, or as a class for expanded clones.

CDR3 DNA	CDR3 protein	clone size	D gene	V gene	J gene
TGTGCCAGCAGTCCCCACAGGGTGGGAAACACCATATATTTT	CASSPHRVGNTIYF	.	.	TRBV28	TRBJ1-3
TGTGCCAGCAGCTTAATCCCTGGCAGGCGAATCACCTACAATGAGCAGTTCTTC	CASSLIPGRRITYNEQFF	.	.	TRBV7-2	TRBJ2-1
TGTGCCAGCAGCTATTTAGGAGGGGACACTGAAGCTTTCTTT	CASSYLGGDTEAFF	.	.	TRBV5-8	TRBJ1-1
TGCGCCAGCAGCTATGGCGGGCGTGAGACATCCTCCCCCTTGGGAAATTCACCCCTCCACTTT	CASSYGGRETSSPLGNSPLHF	.	.	TRBV5-1	TRBJ1-6
TGCAGCGTTGGGGGTACTGGGGCCAACGTCCTGACTTTC	CSVGGTGANVLTF	.	.	TRBV29-1	TRBJ2-6
TGTGCCAGCTCACCAATTCAGGATAAACAGCAGCCCCAGCATTTT	CASSPIQDKQQPQHF	once	.	TRBV18	TRBJ1-5
TGTGCCAGTAGTATCCCAGGGGCGTCCACCGGGGAGCTGTTTTTT	CASSIPGASTGELFF	.	.	TRBV19	TRBJ2-2
TGTGCCATCAGTGAGTCGGAGGGAGGCTACACCTTC	CAISESEGGYTF	.	.	TRBV10-3	TRBJ1-2
TGTGCCTGGAGTGTACTAACCCAAGAGACCCAGTACTTC	CAWSVLTQETQYF	.	.	TRBV30	TRBJ2-5
TGTGCCAGTACGCCCCATCACGGGACAAAAGGCAATCAGCCCCAGCATTTT	CASTPHHGTKGNQPQHF	.	.	TRBV19	TRBJ1-5
TGTGCCAGTAGTCTGCGGGACAGGGGAAGGCGCGGTCAGCCCCAGCATTTT	CASSLRDRGRRGQPQHF	.	TRBD1	TRBV19	TRBJ1-5
TGTGCCAGCAGGAACCGAGCGGGGGGGCCAGACGAGCAGTACTTC	CASRNRAGGPDEQYF	.	TRBD2	TRBV2	TRBJ2-7
TGTGCCACCAGCGATAACAGGGGGCCCAAAAACATTCAGTACTTC	CATSDNRGPKNIQYF	.	TRBD1	TRBV15	TRBJ2-4
TGTGCCAGCTCGGGAAGGGCAGCCGATCAGCCCCAGCATTTT	CASSGRAADQPQHF	.	.	TRBV2	TRBJ1-5
TGTGCCAGCAGCGTAGGGGGGATGGCCGTCTCGGTGGGTGGCTACACCTTC	CASSVGGMAVSVGGYTF	once	.	TRBV9	TRBJ1-2
TGTGCCATCAGGGGGGATGGAGGGACTAATGAAAAACTGTTTTTT	CAIRGDGGTNEKLFF	.	.	TRBV10-3	TRBJ1-4
TGTGCCTGGAGTGTCGGGGGACATGGCTACACCTTC	CAWSVGGHGYTF	.	.	TRBV30	TRBJ1-2
TGTGCTAGTGGTTTGGTACCCCCCAGGGCCCCAACCCAGCCCCAGCATTTT	CASGLVPPRAPTQPQHF	.	.	TRBV12-5	TRBJ1-5
TGTGCCAGCAGTTATCGGTACGGACCTAGCTCCTACGAGCAGTACTTC	CASSYRYGPSSYEQYF	.	.	TRBV6-5	TRBJ2-7
TGTGCCAGCAGCAAAAGCGGGAGCCGGCAAGATACGCAGTATTTT	CASSKSGSRQDTQYF	.	TRBD2	TRBV11-3	TRBJ2-3
TGCGCCAGCAGCGTCTTAGACAGCTACACCGGGGAGCTGTTTTTT	CASSVLDSYTGELFF	.	.	TRBV5-1	TRBJ2-2
TGTGCCACCAGCAGTCCGGGGGTTGAGCAGTTCTTC	CATSSPGVEQFF	.	.	TRBV15	TRBJ2-1
TGTGCCAGCAGCCTAACGCTCGGCAGTCAAGAGACCCAGTACTTC	CASSLTLGSQETQYF	once	.	TRBV7-2	TRBJ2-5
TGCGCCAGCAGCTTGGAGGGGGGACACAATGAGCAGTTCTTC	CASSLEGGHNEQFF	.	.	TRBV5-1	TRBJ2-1
TGTGCCTGGAGTCTCCGGACAGGGCAGGTGGACACCGGGGAGCTGTTTTTT	CAWSLRTGQVDTGELFF	.	TRBD1	TRBV30	TRBJ2-2
TGCGCCAGCAGCCTGGCGACTAGCGTCAGCACCGGGGAGCTGTTTTTT	CASSLATSVSTGELFF	.	TRBD2	TRBV5-1	TRBJ2-2
TGCGCCAGCAGCGGCGCCGAGAACACTGAAGCTTTCTTT	CASSGAENTEAFF	.	.	TRBV5-1	TRBJ1-1
TGTGCCAGTAGTGGTACAGGGGGTACTAGAGCTTTCTTT	CASSGTGGTRAFF	.	TRBD1	TRBV19	TRBJ1-1
TGCAGCGGTGGGACTAACAAGCAGTTCTTC	CSGGTNKQFF	once	TRBD2	TRBV29-1	TRBJ2-1
TGTGCCAGCAGCCCAGACTACCAAAACATTCAGTACTTC	CASSPDYQNIQYF	.	.	TRBV7-9	TRBJ2-4
TGTGCCAGCAGTGCACAAGGGAAGAACTACGAGCAGTACTTC	CASSAQGKNYEQYF	.	.	TRBV6-1	TRBJ2-7
TGTGCCAGCGGCTACGGACGGTACACTGAAGCTTTCTTT	CASGYGRYTEAFF	.	.	TRBV6-1	TRBJ1-1
TGTGCCAGCAGGCCCGGGACAGCGAGCAATCAGCCCCAGCATTTT	CASRPGTASNQPQHF	.	TRBD1	TRBV27	TRBJ1-5
TGCAGCGTTGCCCGGATTGCCCAAGAGACCCAGTACTTC	CSVARIAQETQYF	.	.	TRBV29-1	TRBJ2-5
TGCGCCAGCAGCTTGGGTGGAGGGGACACTGAAGCTTTCTTT	CASSLGGGDTEAFF	.	.	TRBV5-1	TRBJ1-1
TGTGCAAGTCGCTTCGGGGGGACAGGGATCGACTCCTACGAGCAGTACTTC	CASRFGGTGIDSYEQYF	.	.	TRBV12-2	TRBJ2-7
TGTGCCAGCAGTGAGCGACAGTTAAATCAGCCCCAGCATTTT	CASSERQLNQPQHF	.	.	TRBV2	TRBJ1-5